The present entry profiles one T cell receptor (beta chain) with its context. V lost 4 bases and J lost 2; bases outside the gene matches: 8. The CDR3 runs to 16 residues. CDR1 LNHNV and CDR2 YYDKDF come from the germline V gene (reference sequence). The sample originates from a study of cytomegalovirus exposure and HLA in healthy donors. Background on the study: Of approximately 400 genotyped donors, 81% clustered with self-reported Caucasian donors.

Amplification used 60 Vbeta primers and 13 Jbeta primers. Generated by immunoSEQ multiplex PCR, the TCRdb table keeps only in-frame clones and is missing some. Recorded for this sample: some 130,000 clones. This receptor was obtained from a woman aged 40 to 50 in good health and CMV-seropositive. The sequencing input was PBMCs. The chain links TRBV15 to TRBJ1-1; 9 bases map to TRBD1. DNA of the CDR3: TGTGCCACCAGCATGTGGGGGACAGGGAAAAACACTGAAGCTTTCTTT. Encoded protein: CATSMWGTGKNTEAFF.